One and the same sample provided the 8 T cell receptor beta chains below, sequenced in a study of blood T cell repertoires in COVID-19 (dated by TCRdb to the early 2020s). Library preparation employed the immunoSEQ multiplex PCR assay. TCRdb took over this immuneACCESS table, retaining in-frame rearrangements with V and J assigned. Such tables are incomplete; in checked studies, under half of the missing clones stem from an unresolved V gene, and the remainder is unexplained. This sample holds around 100,000 clones; roughly 80% were observed only once. 12% of the sample lies in the top ten. Sample: peripheral blood. These receptors came from a human donor in a cohort sampled during active COVID-19.

The chain combines TRBV6-5 with TRBJ2-1; D is unclear. V was shortened by 8 bases and J by 9 bases, with 11 bases between the two germline ends. This CDR3 spans 11 amino acids. Germline CDR1 MNHEY, CDR2 SVGAGI. Written as DNA, the CDR3 is TGTGCCAGCTCTGATTCGGGTGAGCAGTTCTTC. This translates into CASSDSGEQFF.

This chain joins TRBV18 and TRBJ1-2, with 9 bases identical to TRBD1. The CDR3 is 14 residues long. V lost 2 bases, J lost 3 bases, and 1 base stayed unmatched. Germline-derived CDR1 and CDR2 are KGHSH and LQKENI. CDR3 in amino acids: CASSPTGGDYGYTF. Written as DNA, the CDR3 is TGTGCCAGCTCACCAACAGGGGGCGACTATGGCTACACCTTC.

V and J are TRBV19 and TRBJ1-1; 7 positions match TRBD1. V trimming: 7 bases; J trimming: 12 bases; junction bases outside the gene matches: 20. The CDR3 contains 15 residues. Germline V gene lookup returns CDR1 LNHDA and CDR2 SQIVND (reference sequence). The DNA for the CDR3 is TGTGCCAGTACCGGACAGGATCGGGGAGGCCGGTGGTCTTTCTTT. Translating it yields CASTGQDRGGRWSFF.

This chain connects TRBV19 to TRBJ1-2; weak D call: TRBD1 (5 bases). V was shortened by 10 bases and J by 1 base, with 19 bases between the two germline ends. Germline V CDR1 and CDR2: LNHDA, SQIVND (reference sequence). The CDR3 spans 15 residues. DNA of the CDR3: TGTGCCACCTCCCCGGGGGGAAAGCTTAACTATGGCTACACCTTC. Its protein product is CATSPGGKLNYGYTF. Filled out from reference TRBV19 and TRBJ1-2, the complete variable domain reads DGGITQSPKYLFRKEGQNVTLSCEQNLNHDAMYWYRQDPGQGLRLIYYSQIVNDFQKGDIAEGYSVSREKKESFPLTVTSAQKNPTAFYLCATSPGGKLNYGYTFGSGTRLTVV.

The rearrangement uses TRBV19 and TRBJ2-2, with 12 bases aligning to TRBD2. With 6 bases clipped from V and 2 bases from J, the junction kept 4 bases outside the gene matches. This CDR3 has 16 amino acids. Germline-derived CDR1 and CDR2 are LNHDA and SQIVND (reference sequence). The CDR3 spells CASSKLAGGNTGELFF. CDR3 coding DNA: TGTGCCAGTAGCAAACTAGCGGGGGGAAACACCGGGGAGCTGTTTTTT.

The CDR3 sequence: CASSSFDTQYF. Here the CDR3 DNA reads TGTGCCAGCAGTTCTTTCGATACGCAGTATTTT. The chain has TRBV6-2 or TRBV6-3 and TRBJ2-3; D remains ambiguous. CDR3 length equals 11 residues. Germline V gene data show CDR1 as MNHEY and CDR2 as SVGEGT. The germline V and J ends were trimmed by 4 bases and 6 bases, with 5 bases remaining between them.

This clone was seen once. This chain links TRBV9 with TRBJ1-4; 9 nucleotides line up with TRBD1. In germline, CDR1 is SGDLS, CDR2 YYNGEE. After removal of 4 bases from V and 7 bases from J, the junction contained 11 bases not matched to a gene. The CDR3 length is 16 residues. The CDR3 DNA is TGTGCCAGCAGCCCCCGACAGGGGGAAGGTGTTGAAAAACTGTTTTTT. Translating gives CASSPRQGEGVEKLFF.

The chain combines TRBV27 with TRBJ1-1; D is unclear. The CDR3 spans 13 residues. V was cut by 4 bases and J by 1 base, with 7 bases left in between. Germline CDR1 is MNHEY and CDR2 is SMNVEV (reference sequence). In DNA form, the CDR3 reads TGTGCCAGCAGTTACTCTACGAACACTGAAGCTTTCTTT. This codes for CASSYSTNTEAFF.